One and the same sample provided the 5 T cell receptor beta chains below, sequenced in a study of blood T cell repertoires in COVID-19. This table comes from immunoSEQ multiplex PCR, and its TCRdb copy is limited to in-frame clones, with some not included. The sample shows about 180,000 clones, roughly 85% of them seen only once. The sequencing input was PBMCs or T cells enriched from blood (not recorded which). These receptors were taken from a woman aged 18-30 years who had recovered from COVID-19.

The chain combines TRBV5-1 with TRBJ1-4, with 11 bases aligning to TRBD1. The V gene end was trimmed by 4 bases and the J gene end by 3 bases; junction bases not matched to a gene: 5. Germline V gives CDR1 SGHRS, CDR2 YFSETQ. CDR3 size: 16 residues. The CDR3 loop reads CASSIGQGAPNEKLFF. The CDR3 DNA is TGCGCCAGCAGCATCGGACAGGGGGCGCCTAATGAAAAACTGTTTTTT.

This clone appeared a few times. The chain has TRBV28 and TRBJ1-2; unclear D gene. This CDR3 comprises 12 residues. Looked up from germline, CDR1 is MDHEN and CDR2 is SYDVKM. Trimming left V 6 bases short and J 0 bases short, with 5 bases between. The CDR3 nucleotides read TGTGCCAGCAGCGGGACTAACTATGGCTACACCTTC. Its translation: CASSGTNYGYTF.

This clone was found once. V usage is TRBV7-2 and J usage is TRBJ1-1; perhaps TRBD1 as D (6 bases). The CDR3 spans 14 residues. The V gene's germline CDR1 is SGHTA and CDR2 FQGNSA. V lost 5 bases, J lost 2 bases, and 12 bases lay in between. CDR3 loop: CASSPQTGNTEAFF. Here the CDR3 DNA reads TGTGCCAGCAGCCCACAGACAGGAAACACTGAAGCTTTCTTT.

The CDR3 coding sequence is TGTGCCAGTAGATTTCAGGTGGTAGCGGGATCGGGGGAGCTGTTTTTT. Translation gives CASRFQVVAGSGELFF. The V call is TRBV19, the J call TRBJ2-2; TRBD2 matches 8 bases. This CDR3 contains 16 residues. Germline V gene data show CDR1 as LNHDA and CDR2 as SQIVND (reference sequence). V lost 6 bases and J lost 8; bases outside the gene matches: 14.

Worth noting for this clone: Distinct nucleotide sequences in the sample also encode this CDR3. J is TRBJ2-7 and V is TRBV2; 7 bases are shared with TRBD1. V lost 1 base, J lost 3 bases, and 3 bases stayed unmatched. The CDR3 contains 14 residues. Per the germline V gene, CDR1 is SNHLY and CDR2 is FYNNEI. The CDR3 bases are TGTGCCAGCAGTGAAGGGGGACAGAACTACGAGCAGTACTTC. It yields the protein CASSEGGQNYEQYF.